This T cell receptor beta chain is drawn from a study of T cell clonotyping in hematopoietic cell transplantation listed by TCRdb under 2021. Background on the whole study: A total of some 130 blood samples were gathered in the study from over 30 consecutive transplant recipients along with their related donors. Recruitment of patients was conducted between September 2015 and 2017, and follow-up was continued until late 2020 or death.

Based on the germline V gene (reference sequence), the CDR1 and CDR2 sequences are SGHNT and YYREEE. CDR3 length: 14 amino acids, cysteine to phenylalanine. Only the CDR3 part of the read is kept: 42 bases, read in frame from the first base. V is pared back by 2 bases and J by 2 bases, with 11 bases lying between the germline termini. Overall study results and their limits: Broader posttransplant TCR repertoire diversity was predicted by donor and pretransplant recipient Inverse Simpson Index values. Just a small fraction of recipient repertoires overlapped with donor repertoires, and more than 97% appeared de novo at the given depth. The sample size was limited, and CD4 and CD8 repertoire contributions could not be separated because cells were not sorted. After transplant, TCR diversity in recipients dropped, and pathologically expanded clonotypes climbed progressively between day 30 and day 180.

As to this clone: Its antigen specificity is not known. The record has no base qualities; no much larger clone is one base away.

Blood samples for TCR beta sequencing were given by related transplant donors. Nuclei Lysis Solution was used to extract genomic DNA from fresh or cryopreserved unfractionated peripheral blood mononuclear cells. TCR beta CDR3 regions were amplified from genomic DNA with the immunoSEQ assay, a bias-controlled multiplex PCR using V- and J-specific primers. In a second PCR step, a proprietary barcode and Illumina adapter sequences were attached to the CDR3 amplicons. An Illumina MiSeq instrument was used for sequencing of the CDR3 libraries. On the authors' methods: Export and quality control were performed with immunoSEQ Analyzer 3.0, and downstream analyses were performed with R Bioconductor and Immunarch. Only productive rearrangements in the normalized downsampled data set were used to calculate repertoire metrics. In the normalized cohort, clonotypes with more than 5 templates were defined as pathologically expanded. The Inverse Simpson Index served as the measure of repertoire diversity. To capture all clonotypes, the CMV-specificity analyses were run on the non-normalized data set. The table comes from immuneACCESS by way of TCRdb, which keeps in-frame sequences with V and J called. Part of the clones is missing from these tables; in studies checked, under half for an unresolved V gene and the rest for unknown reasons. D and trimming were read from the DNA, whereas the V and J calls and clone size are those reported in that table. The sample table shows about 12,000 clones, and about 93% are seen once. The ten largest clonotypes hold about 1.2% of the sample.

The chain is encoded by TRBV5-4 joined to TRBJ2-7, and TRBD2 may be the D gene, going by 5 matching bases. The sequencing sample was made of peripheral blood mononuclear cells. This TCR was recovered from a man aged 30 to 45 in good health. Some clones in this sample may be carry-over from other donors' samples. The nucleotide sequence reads TGTGCCAGCAGCTTCAGTGACGGGGCCTACGAGCAGTACTTC. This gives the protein CASSFSDGAYEQYF.